Presented here are 21 T cell receptor beta chains from one specimen sequenced in a study of T cell responses to AZD1222 COVID-19 vaccine. TCRdb keeps only in-frame clones here, not all; method: immunoSEQ multiplex PCR. The sample has some 200,000 clones, more than 75% seen once. Sequencing used peripheral blood, obtained on day 0 of AZD1222 vaccination. All receptors come from an adult in good health.

CDR3 residues: CASSRTGDTEAFF. The CDR3 DNA reads as TGTGCCAGTAGCCGTACAGGGGACACTGAAGCTTTCTTT. This chain joins TRBV19 and TRBJ1-1; 7 bases match TRBD1. The CDR3 covers 13 residues. Germline CDR1 reads LNHDA; CDR2 reads SQIVND (reference sequence). J lost 3 bases, V lost 6 bases, and 4 bases had no gene match. Combining the CDR3 with reference TRBV19 and TRBJ1-1 gives the whole variable domain DGGITQSPKYLFRKEGQNVTLSCEQNLNHDAMYWYRQDPGQGLRLIYYSQIVNDFQKGDIAEGYSVSREKKESFPLTVTSAQKNPTAFYLCASSRTGDTEAFFGQGTRLTVV.

The chain is built from TRBV14 and TRBJ1-5; 8 bases are a match to TRBD1. Germline trimming cut 4 bases from V and 6 bases from J; bases unmatched to any gene: 2. This CDR3 region has 13 residues. CDR1 and CDR2 from the germline V gene are SGHDN and FVKESK. The CDR3 DNA reads TGTGCCAGCAGCCGGACAGGGTCTCAGCCCCAGCATTTT. Residues: CASSRTGSQPQHF.

V usage is TRBV11-3 and J usage is TRBJ2-7, with 7 nucleotides matching TRBD2. This CDR3 contains 15 residues. Germline lookup yields CDR1 SGHNT and CDR2 YENEEA. The V gene end was trimmed by 5 bases and the J gene end by 5 bases; junction bases not matched to a gene: 12. The CDR3 sequence: CASSPTGTNIHEQYF. As DNA, the CDR3 is TGTGCCAGCAGCCCGACCGGGACTAACATCCACGAGCAGTACTTC.

This clone has only a few counts. The chain is built from TRBV9 and TRBJ2-2; weak D call: TRBD1 (6 bases). Trimming took 0 bases from V and 5 from J, leaving 14 bases between them. Germline V gives CDR1 SGDLS, CDR2 YYNGEE. CDR3 size: 16 residues. In nucleotides, the CDR3 is TGTGCCAGCAGCGTAGTCCCGGACAGTGGGACCGGGGAGCTGTTTTTT. Translation: CASSVVPDSGTGELFF.

This sequence joins TRBV5-1 and TRBJ2-2; tentative D call: TRBD1 (5 bases). Looked up from germline, CDR1 is SGHRS and CDR2 is YFSETQ. V dropped 4 bases and J dropped 1 base, with 11 bases sitting between them. The CDR3 is made up of 15 amino acids. CDR3 coding DNA: TGCGCCAGCAGCGCCTCCACAGGGAACACCGGGGAGCTGTTTTTT. Translation gives CASSASTGNTGELFF.

This chain uses TRBV9 with TRBJ1-1; 7 nucleotides agree with TRBD1. The CDR3 is 17 residues long. Trimming removed 2 bases from V and 3 bases from J; junction bases left unmatched: 13. CDR1 and CDR2 from the germline V gene are SGDLS and YYNGEE. Here the CDR3 DNA reads TGTGCCAGCAGCGTGGGTTATAACAGGGGCGAGGACACTGAAGCTTTCTTT. This translates into CASSVGYNRGEDTEAFF. Complete variable domain (other parts from reference TRBV9 and TRBJ1-1): DSGVTQTPKHLITATGQRVTLRCSPRSGDLSVYWYQQSLDQGLQFLIQYYNGEERAKGNILERFSAQQFPDLHSELNLSSLELGDSALYFCASSVGYNRGEDTEAFFGQGTRLTVV.

In DNA, the CDR3 is TGTGCCAGCAGCTTCACAGATACGCAGTATTTT. Protein product: CASSFTDTQYF. This rearrangement joins TRBV11-1 to TRBJ2-3, with no clear D. This CDR3 is 11 amino acids long. Per germline, CDR1 SGHAT and CDR2 FQDESV (reference sequence). The V and J ends lost 3 bases and 2 bases respectively, with 0 bases between them.

This chain joins TRBV4-2 and TRBJ1-2; perhaps TRBD1 as D (6 bases). The CDR3 sequence is 15 residues long. Germline CDR1 LGHNA, CDR2 YNFKEQ. Trimming left V 4 bases short and J 0 bases short, with 12 bases between. For the CDR3, the DNA is TGTGCCAGCAGCCCCGAGGGGGGGTCTAACTATGGCTACACCTTC. Encoded protein: CASSPEGGSNYGYTF.

The chain joins TRBV5-1 to TRBJ1-5; possibly TRBD1 for D (5 bases). Per germline, CDR1 SGHRS and CDR2 YFSETQ. The CDR3 runs to 15 residues. Trimming shortened V by 4 bases and J by 4 bases, and 15 bases separated the two germline ends. As DNA, the CDR3 is TGCGCCAGCAGCCCGGATCCGGGGGGAAATCAGCCCCAGCATTTT. Translated, it gives CASSPDPGGNQPQHF. The full variable domain, its missing parts supplied by reference TRBV5-1 and TRBJ1-5, is KAGVTQTPRYLIKTRGQQVTLSCSPISGHRSVSWYQQTPGQGLQFLFEYFSETQRNKGNFPGRFSGRQFSNSRSEMNVSTLELGDSALYLCASSPDPGGNQPQHFGDGTRLSIL.

The chain recombines TRBV9 with TRBJ2-7, with TRBD2 matching over 12 bases. The junction had 4 bases not matched to a gene; V was cut back by 2 bases and J by 4 bases. The germline gives CDR1 SGDLS, CDR2 YYNGEE. This CDR3 comprises 15 residues. CDR3 sequence (DNA): TGTGCCAGCAGCGTCGGACTAGCGGGACGGTACGAGCAGTACTTC. Residues: CASSVGLAGRYEQYF.

The V call is TRBV11-3, the J call TRBJ2-1; tentatively, D is TRBD2 (7 bases). Deletions cut 1 base from V and 5 bases from J, with 9 bases between. Germline CDR1 SGHNT, CDR2 YENEEA. The CDR3 sequence is 14 residues long. CDR3 amino acids: CASSLAGGDNEQFF. The CDR3 coding sequence is TGTGCCAGCAGCTTAGCGGGGGGCGACAATGAGCAGTTCTTC.

The rearrangement links TRBV19 to TRBJ2-1; TRBD2 agrees at 9 bases. V shed 5 bases, J shed 8 bases, and the junction held 13 bases outside the gene matches. Germline V CDR1 and CDR2: LNHDA, SQIVND (reference sequence). The CDR3 is 16 amino acids. The CDR3 loop reads CASSAFTAGGRDEQFF. CDR3 DNA sequence: TGTGCCAGTAGTGCCTTTACCGCGGGAGGGCGTGATGAGCAGTTCTTC.

The rearrangement links TRBV7-9 to TRBJ1-2; D remains ambiguous. Germline-derived CDR1 and CDR2 are SEHNR and FQNEAQ (reference sequence). V was trimmed by 2 bases and J by 4 bases, leaving 11 bases between them. The CDR3 is made up of 14 amino acids. The CDR3 DNA reads as TGTGCCAGCAGCTTATCTGGGAGCACCTATGGCTACACCTTC. Translating it yields CASSLSGSTYGYTF.

This clone is a singleton in its sample. V is TRBV28 and J is TRBJ2-7; no firm D call. The CDR3 has 11 amino acids. Germline-derived CDR1 and CDR2 are MDHEN and SYDVKM. V lost 1 base and J 6 bases, leaving 4 bases between the germline ends. DNA for the CDR3: TGTGCCAGCAGTTTATCGTTCGAGCAGTACTTC. Its protein is CASSLSFEQYF.

The V and J genes are TRBV19 and TRBJ2-7, with D possibly TRBD2 on 6 matching bases. The CDR3 consists of 14 residues. Germline V lookup: CDR1 LNHDA, CDR2 SQIVND (reference sequence). V gave up 5 bases and J gave up 1 base, with 12 bases separating them. The CDR3 DNA is TGTGCCAGTAGTTTTGGCGGGGAGTCCTACGAGCAGTACTTC. Translated: CASSFGGESYEQYF.

The chain carries TRBV7-8 and TRBJ1-2; TRBD1 aligns across 9 bases. The CDR3 has 16 residues. The J segment lost 9 bases and the V segment lost 5 bases, leaving 16 bases of the junction unmatched. Germline V CDR1 and CDR2: SGHVS, FQNEAQ. CDR3 loop: CASSNRSGQGSKSYTF. The CDR3 DNA is TGTGCCAGCAGCAATCGTTCGGGACAGGGCTCGAAAAGCTACACCTTC.

The chain has TRBV7-3 and TRBJ2-7, with 8 bases that match TRBD1. Germline V CDR1 and CDR2: SGHTA, FQGTGA. There are 13 residues in the CDR3. Germline trimming cut 5 bases from V and 2 bases from J; bases unmatched to any gene: 2. This CDR3 reads CASSHRGAYEQYF. The CDR3 coding sequence is TGTGCCAGCAGCCACAGGGGGGCCTACGAGCAGTACTTC.

V and J are TRBV28 and TRBJ1-4; D call uncertain. The CDR3 runs to 12 residues. Germline V gives CDR1 MDHEN, CDR2 SYDVKM. The V end was cut by 11 bases, the J end by 0 bases, with 7 bases between. The CDR3 loop reads CASSATNEKLFF. CDR3 DNA sequence: TGTGCCTCCAGTGCAACTAATGAAAAACTGTTTTTT.

V is TRBV29-1 and J is TRBJ1-2; D is uncertain. Germline CDR1 is SQVTM and CDR2 is ANQGSEA. This CDR3 spans 11 amino acids. Between the trimmed V and J ends, which lost 6 bases and 4 bases, there was a span of 9 bases. CDR3 DNA: TGCAGCGTCGTCACCAGCTATGGCTACACCTTC. This encodes CSVVTSYGYTF.

V usage is TRBV11-2 and J usage is TRBJ2-7; 10 bases map to TRBD2. The CDR3 sequence is 15 residues long. Germline V CDR1 and CDR2: SGHAT, FQNNGV. The junction had 5 bases not matched to a gene; V was cut back by 0 bases and J by 6 bases. CDR3 in amino acids: CASSLDLAGVSEQYF. CDR3 nucleotide sequence: TGTGCCAGCAGCTTAGACCTAGCGGGAGTGAGCGAGCAGTACTTC.

V and J are TRBV3-1 (or the pseudogene TRBV3-2) and TRBJ1-1; 8 nucleotides match TRBD1. Germline CDR1 and CDR2: LGHDT and YNNKEL (reference sequence). CDR3 length: 14 residues. The V gene end was trimmed by 4 bases and the J gene end by 3 bases; junction bases not matched to a gene: 4. CDR3 nucleotides: TGTGCCAGCAGCCGGACAGGGCTTGACACTGAAGCTTTCTTT. Translated, it gives CASSRTGLDTEAFF.